What follows describes a single T cell receptor (beta chain). Its cognate antigen is unknown. The data belong to a study of T cells in localized non-small cell lung cancer. Points from the study as a whole: Overall survival was longer when the density of T cells in the blood was higher. Adjacent uninvolved lung had the highest clonality, suggesting focused antigen responses.

Sequenced by immunoSEQ multiplex PCR; TCRdb stores in-frame clones only, minus some. The table has roughly 50,000 clones, 80% to 95% seen once. CDR1 and CDR2 from the germline V gene are SGHTA and FQGNSA. The CDR3 loop spans 15 amino acids. The junction had 10 bases not matched to a gene; V was cut back by 5 bases and J by 4 bases. The TCR comes from a man aged 35 to 70 with stage I lung adenocarcinoma. The specimen comprised peripheral blood, sampled before any cancer treatment. V and J are TRBV7-2 and TRBJ2-7; TRBD1 matches at 8 bases. CDR3 in DNA: TGTGCCAGCAGCACCTCCGGGACAGGCACATACGAGCAGTACTTC. As protein: CASSTSGTGTYEQYF.